This TCR beta chain was sequenced during a study of shared clonotypes between healthy human individuals. Across the study: Per donor, three plates held CD4 naive cells, three held CD4 memory, two held CD8 naive and one held CD8 memory. Overall study findings and caveats: What naive subsets generally showed was a larger estimated richness than memory subsets showed.

This table comes from immunoSEQ multiplex PCR, and its TCRdb copy is limited to in-frame clones, with some not included. The repertoire holds a few million clones, with 85% to 95% as singletons. CDR3 length: 17 residues. CDR1 and CDR2 (germline): PRHDT, FYEKMQ (reference sequence). Trimming took 0 bases from V and 2 from J; bases not matched to a gene: 6. Worth noting for this clone: Antigen specificity is unknown.

This clonotype was sampled from a young man in good health. Some clones in this sample may be carry-over from other donors' samples. Sample: naive CD4+ T cells from PBMCs. Subset noted: CD45RA+ positively selected. This chain joins TRBV13 and TRBJ2-7, with TRBD2 matching over 11 bases. The CDR3 reads CASSLGTSGTYTYEQYF. The CDR3 DNA follows: TGTGCCAGCAGCTTAGGGACTAGCGGGACCTATACCTACGAGCAGTACTTC.